This T cell receptor (beta chain) was sequenced in a study of Ad26.COV2.S vaccination and SARS-CoV-2 variants. Turning to the study itself: Administration of Ad26.COV2.S was intramuscular, either once or twice 56 days apart. Study-wide results and caveats: Among vaccine recipients, spike-specific TCR breadth exceeded that of placebo recipients.

Only in-frame clones appear in the TCRdb table, and some are missing; sequencing was by immunoSEQ multiplex PCR. The table has 300,000 to 400,000 clones, 86% seen once; the top ten hold roughly 2.1%. This clone occurred once. Its antigen is not known. The sample's treatment: roughly 20 received Ad26.COV2.S at low or high dose, single or two shots; a few received placebo; per-sample allocation not given. Sampling took place 63 days after the first vaccine or placebo injection. Specimen: peripheral blood, collected in a trial of Ad26.COV2.S vaccine versus placebo. This TCR was recovered from a person between 18 and 65 years old who received the Ad26.COV2.S COVID-19 vaccine or a placebo.

The CDR3 loop is CSVERGVGTDTQYF. CDR3 coding DNA: TGCAGCGTCGAAAGGGGGGTTGGCACAGATACGCAGTATTTT. The chain couples TRBV29-1 to TRBJ2-3; D may be TRBD1 or TRBD2 (6 bases each). This CDR3 is built from 14 residues. Germline lookup yields CDR1 SQVTM and CDR2 ANQGSEA. V was cut by 6 bases and J by 1 base, with 14 bases left in between.